The clone carrying this T cell receptor (beta chain) was recorded a few times. As yet, its antigen is unknown. These data belong to a study of beta chain features in type 1 diabetes. The study's findings and limits: Shortening of TCRB CDR3s, moderate but significant, appeared in all four CD4+ subsets of Type 1 diabetes patients.

Investigators reverse transcribed all isolated RNA, so they sequenced expressed TCRB transcripts. The table came from immunoSEQ multiplex PCR; TCRdb's copy has only in-frame clones and leaves some out. The table records 600,000 or so clones, roughly 13% of them present only once. Sequencing was carried out using naive CD4+ T cells from blood. The clonotype comes from a man aged 18-30 years with type 1 diabetes.

CDR3 amino acids: CASSYGGSAPGEQFF. CDR3 DNA sequence: TGTGCCAGCAGTTACGGCGGGAGTGCGCCGGGAGAGCAGTTCTTC. The gene calls are TRBV6-5 and TRBJ2-1, with 7 bases fitting TRBD2. V was clipped by 2 bases and J by 10 bases; unmatched bases: 11. The CDR3 is 15 residues long. The V gene's germline CDR1 is MNHEY and CDR2 SVGAGI.